The entry that follows covers one T cell receptor beta chain sequence. The target antigen is unknown. This record comes from a study of T-cell memory formation after mild COVID-19. The study, taken as a whole, reports: The pre-infection memory compartment contained some responding clones, suggesting cross-reactive memory joined.

After 5'RACE with constant-segment primers, TCR alpha and TCR beta cDNA libraries carrying sample barcodes and UMIs were obtained. MiXCR, run by TCRdb on the 5' RACE reads, gives a single entry per CDR3 protein. The sample gives roughly 42,000 distinct CDR3 sequences, less than 7.5% of which show up once; 1.4% is in the top ten. The sample consisted of PBMCs or a T cell subset sorted from them (not recorded which). The sequence derives from a man aged 18 to 29 who had mild COVID-19 (a few samples of this study predate the infection). Cell type and time point are not known.

Here the CDR3 reads CASSLALRGSTDTQYF. Here the CDR3 DNA reads TGCGCCAGCAGCTTGGCATTGCGGGGGAGCACAGATACGCAGTATTTT. The chain combines TRBV5-1 with TRBJ2-3; 7 bases align to TRBD2. The CDR3 length is 16 residues. CDR1 is SGHRS and CDR2 is YFSETQ in the germline V gene. V shed 0 bases and J 0 bases; nucleotides not matched to a gene: 4. The complete variable domain, with remaining parts taken from reference TRBV5-1 and TRBJ2-3, reads KAGVTQTPRYLIKTRGQQVTLSCSPISGHRSVSWYQQTPGQGLQFLFEYFSETQRNKGNFPGRFSGRQFSNSRSEMNVSTLELGDSALYLCASSLALRGSTDTQYFGPGTRLTVL.